A selection of T cell receptor beta chains follows, all from one sample in a study of CD8 T cells in Susac syndrome. TCRdb used MiXCR to reprocess the immunoSEQ multiplex PCR reads, holding one entry per CDR3 protein. The top ten clones hold approximately 0.15% of a sample with 160,000 or so distinct CDR3 sequences, about 95% of them seen once. The specimen was CD4+ T cells from PBMCs. Every receptor here comes from a human donor with Susac syndrome. CDR3s include the opening cysteine and the closing phenylalanine or tryptophan. The D gene is left open where the match is weak. The size field is filled for only some rows; it gives once, few, many or a size class.

CATSRDSLETQYF | TGTGCCACCAGCAGAGACTCCCTAGAGACCCAGTACTTC | TRBV15 | . | TRBJ2-5 | .
CASSFEPRVRYEQYF | TGTGCCAGCAGCTTTGAGCCTAGGGTCCGCTACGAGCAGTACTTC | TRBV7-2 | . | TRBJ2-7 | .
CASSYKTSGANVLTF | TGTGCCAGCAGTTACAAGACAAGTGGGGCCAACGTCCTGACTTTC | TRBV6-2/TRBV6-3 | . | TRBJ2-6 | .
CAILQGWKGNSPLHF | TGCGCCATCCTACAGGGGTGGAAGGGCAATTCACCCCTCCACTTT | TRBV23-1 | . | TRBJ1-6 | TRBD1
CASSPPSGRGSAEAFF | TGTGCCAGCAGCCCCCCGTCCGGGAGGGGAAGCGCTGAAGCTTTCTTT | TRBV14 | . | TRBJ1-1 | .
CASSQSRDGPYEQYF | TGCGCCAGCAGTCAATCGAGAGACGGCCCCTACGAGCAGTACTTC | TRBV23-1 | . | TRBJ2-7 | .
CASSVEGTSATDTQYF | TGTGCCAGCAGCGTAGAAGGGACTAGCGCCACAGATACGCAGTATTTT | TRBV9 | . | TRBJ2-3 | TRBD2
CASSLQEQETQYF | TGTGCCAGCAGCCTACAGGAGCAAGAGACCCAGTACTTC | TRBV7-7 | . | TRBJ2-5 | .
CASRGDQETQYF | TGTGCCAGCAGGGGAGATCAAGAGACCCAGTACTTC | TRBV5-4 | . | TRBJ2-5 | .
CSVRQATYEQYF | TGCAGCGTGCGACAGGCAACCTACGAGCAGTACTTC | TRBV29-1 | . | TRBJ2-7 | .
CASGIKAEKLFF | TGTGCTAGTGGTATCAAGGCGGAAAAACTGTTTTTT | TRBV12-5 | . | TRBJ1-4 | .
CASSQEKELPTYEQYF | TGCGCCAGCAGCCAAGAAAAGGAGCTACCAACCTACGAGCAGTACTTC | TRBV4-1 | . | TRBJ2-7 | .
CASSSLSGTEAFF | TGTGCCAGCAGCTCCCTATCGGGGACTGAAGCTTTCTTT | TRBV3-1 | . | TRBJ1-1 | .
CASSRGEEETQYF | TGTGCCAGCAGCCGGGGGGAGGAAGAGACCCAGTACTTC | TRBV13 | . | TRBJ2-5 | TRBD2
CASSLKTVGNTEAFF | TGTGCCAGCTCACTCAAGACAGTTGGGAACACTGAAGCTTTCTTT | TRBV18 | . | TRBJ1-1 | .
CASSFTSGGEETQYF | TGTGCCAGCAGTTTTACTAGCGGGGGGGAGGAGACCCAGTACTTC | TRBV5-4 | . | TRBJ2-5 | TRBD2
CSAHPGAGYEQYF | TGCAGTGCTCACCCGGGGGCCGGCTACGAGCAGTACTTC | TRBV20-1 | . | TRBJ2-7 | .
CATSESDSRQPQHF | TGTGCCACCAGTGAGTCGGACAGCAGGCAGCCCCAGCATTTT | TRBV24-1 | . | TRBJ1-5 | .
CASSPGSMNTEAFF | TGTGCCAGCAGCCCGGGATCCATGAACACTGAAGCTTTCTTT | TRBV7-8 | . | TRBJ1-1 | .
CSAILGRGSDTQYF | TGCAGTGCTATTCTAGGGCGGGGCTCCGATACGCAGTATTTT | TRBV20-1 | . | TRBJ2-3 | .
CASSQKPGPSTDTQYF | TGTGCCAGCAGCCAGAAACCGGGACCCAGCACAGATACGCAGTATTTT | TRBV14 | . | TRBJ2-3 | .
CASSPKGRLGPGTPQYF | TGTGCCAGCAGCCCAAAGGGCCGATTAGGCCCCGGGACTCCGCAGTATTTT | TRBV14 | . | TRBJ2-3 | .
CASSLYQTGNNEQFF | TGTGCCAGCAGCCTATATCAGACGGGCAACAATGAGCAGTTCTTC | TRBV7-8 | once | TRBJ2-1 | .
CASRWGRANTGELFF | TGTGCCAGTAGATGGGGCAGGGCTAACACCGGGGAGCTGTTTTTT | TRBV19 | . | TRBJ2-2 | .
CSVDEGSAEAFF | TGCAGCGTTGATGAAGGATCCGCTGAAGCTTTCTTT | TRBV29-1 | . | TRBJ1-1 | .
CASSSRTAAVYEQYF | TGTGCCAGCAGCTCAAGGACTGCGGCGGTCTACGAGCAGTACTTC | TRBV13 | . | TRBJ2-7 | .
CASRWRDRNTEAFF | TGTGCCAGTAGATGGAGGGACCGGAACACTGAAGCTTTCTTT | TRBV19 | . | TRBJ1-1 | .
CASSKVRQDRYLPNVLTF | TGTGCCAGCAGCAAAGTTCGTCAGGACAGATATTTGCCCAACGTCCTGACTTTC | TRBV21-1 | . | TRBJ2-6 | .